The clone carrying this T cell receptor (beta chain) showed up just a few times. The antigen is undetermined. Individual cDNA molecules (in the library) carried attached unique molecular identifiers. TCRdb ran MiXCR on the RACE reads and lists one entry per CDR3 protein. The sample records about 300,000 distinct CDR3 sequences, about 5% being singletons. This entry is derived from a study of human T cells and chemical hapten exposure. Findings and limits, study-wide: No change in TCRs above 1 in 1000 frequency was produced by DPC sensitization. PT1 expanded TCR counts and patch test score were linked, and their correlation was positive.

Sample time point: pre-sensitization, week 0. The sample's treatment: therapeutic diphenylcyclopropenone sensitization with weekly scalp DPC. Total RNA extraction was carried out from unfractionated whole blood. The specimen was whole blood, collected in connection with sensitization to the hapten diphenylcyclopropenone (DPC). This TCR derives from a woman younger than 35 with alopecia areata. Some clones in this sample may be carry-over from other donors' samples.

CDR3 sequence (DNA): TGTGCCAGCAGTAACGGAGACAATCAGCCCCAGCATTTT. Its translation: CASSNGDNQPQHF. The chain carries TRBV12-3 or TRBV12-4 and TRBJ1-5; D not resolved. CDR3 length: 13 amino acids. The V gene lost 5 bases and the J gene lost 3 bases, with 8 bases spanning the gap.